Here is one T cell receptor (beta chain) with its context. Its matching antigen is unknown. TCRdb used MiXCR to reprocess the RACE reads, holding one entry per CDR3 protein. The sample holds more than 80,000 distinct CDR3 sequences; approximately 12% are singletons and the top ten take 1.6%. V was cut by 6 bases and J by 0 bases, with 12 bases left in between. The CDR3 consists of 13 residues. Germline CDR1 reads SQVTM; CDR2 reads ANQGSEA. These data belong to a study of human T cells and chemical hapten exposure. The overall study: 2% DPC applied to an approximately 2 cm by approximately 2 cm arm area sensitized donors. Study findings and constraints: The number of TCRs above 1 in 1000 frequency did not change after DPC sensitization.

Time point here: pre-sensitization, week 0. The treatment is: therapeutic diphenylcyclopropenone sensitization with weekly scalp DPC. Patients had alopecia, were aged 18 to 70, and were not pregnant. The clonotype originates from a woman in her forties or fifties with alopecia areata. Some clones in this sample may be carry-over from other donors' samples. The chain has TRBV29-1 and TRBJ2-7; TRBD1 is a possible D gene (6 bases). The sample in question was whole blood, obtained in connection with sensitization to the hapten diphenylcyclopropenone (DPC). The CDR3 DNA reads as TGCAGCGTCCCAGGGGCCAGCTCCTACGAGCAGTACTTC. The encoded protein is CSVPGASSYEQYF.